This TCR beta chain originates from a study of cytomegalovirus exposure and HLA in healthy donors. Across the study: Most genotyped donors, roughly 80% of about 400, had Caucasian-associated genetic ancestry.

As regards this clone: What it binds is unknown.

Findings and limits, study-wide: Association of 17,000 or so TCR beta sequences with HLA alleles was found at 0.05 false discovery rate in a later analysis.

The PCR contained 60 Vbeta and 13 Jbeta primers. Only in-frame clones appear in the TCRdb table, and some are missing; sequencing was by immunoSEQ multiplex PCR. The sample shows 150,000 to 200,000 clones, 84% of them seen only once. This CDR3 is built from 16 residues. J was trimmed by 4 bases and V by 0 bases; bases with no gene match: 3. Germline CDR1 is SGHRS and CDR2 is YFSETQ. This sequence originates from a girl aged 10-17 years in good health and CMV-seropositive. Sequencing was performed on PBMCs. This chain joins TRBV5-1 and TRBJ2-1, with TRBD2 matching over 11 bases. The CDR3 bases are TGCGCCAGCAGCTTGGCCGGGACTAGCGGATACAATGAGCAGTTCTTC. Its translation: CASSLAGTSGYNEQFF.